This T cell receptor (beta chain) was identified in a study of blood T cells in healthy people across ages. V was pared by 4 bases and J by 2 bases, with 10 bases of the junction left unmatched. The CDR3 runs 16 residues. In germline, CDR1 is LGHNA, CDR2 YNFKEQ. Alongside a J-beta primer mix, a sample-barcoded 5' primer served in a second PCR lasting about 7 to 11 cycles. A template-switch adaptor containing 12 random nucleotides labeled each cDNA molecule. Using its own MiXCR run on the 5' RACE reads, TCRdb lists one record per CDR3 protein. This table holds approximately 580,000 distinct CDR3 sequences, about 24% found once. These data are also associated with another study on T cells of mothers and their children. That publication notes: Sequencing returned over 9 million TCR beta CDR3 reads per mother and roughly 3.1 million per child.

This TCR was recovered from a boy aged 5 to 17 in good health. The chain is built from TRBV4-2 and TRBJ2-5; TRBD1 agrees at 7 bases. Sequences were obtained from blood. CDR3 nucleotide sequence: TGTGCCAGCAGCCCAAACAGGGGTTCGGGGCAAGAGACCCAGTACTTC. Translation gives CASSPNRGSGQETQYF.